A single sample gave rise to the 32 T cell receptor beta chains below, sequenced in a study of cytomegalovirus exposure and HLA in healthy donors. The PCR used 60 Vbeta and 13 Jbeta primers. Clones were read by immunoSEQ multiplex PCR, and TCRdb kept only the in-frame ones, dropping some. In the table there are 100,000 to 150,000 clones, 75% to 85% of which are singletons. What was sequenced was PBMCs. Receptors originate from a woman in her 50s in good health and CMV-seropositive.

The CDR3 loop reads CASSELPGGGELFF. CDR3 sequence (DNA): TGTGCCAGCAGTGAATTACCGGGGGGTGGGGAGCTGTTTTTT. This chain joins TRBV6-1 and TRBJ2-2; TRBD2 matches 7 bases. V gave up 2 bases and J gave up 8 bases; unmatched junction bases: 5. The CDR3 has 14 residues. Germline V gene sequence: CDR1 MNHNS, CDR2 SASEGT.

This chain connects TRBV27 to TRBJ2-7; D not resolved. Germline CDR1 and CDR2: MNHEY and SMNVEV (reference sequence). CDR3 length: 16 residues. The V and J ends lost 4 bases and 6 bases respectively, with 22 bases between them. CDR3 coding DNA: TGTGCCAGCAGTTCCACCCTTGAGGCTACCTCCCGCGAGCAGTACTTC. Encoded protein: CASSSTLEATSREQYF.

This rearrangement joins TRBV15 to TRBJ1-2, with a tentative D call TRBD1 (6 bases). Germline values: CDR1 LNHNV, CDR2 YYDKDF (reference sequence). V was pared by 4 bases and J by 5 bases, with 14 bases between. This CDR3 is 14 amino acids long. The CDR3 DNA is TGTGCCACCAGCAACCCGGACAGTAGGTATGGCTACACCTTC. Its translation: CATSNPDSRYGYTF.

The rearrangement joins TRBV10-3 to TRBJ1-1, with 7 bases lining up with TRBD1. Germline-derived CDR1 and CDR2 are ENHRY and SYGVKD. This CDR3 is 16 amino acids long. J lost 3 bases, V lost 8 bases, and 15 bases had no gene match. CDR3 residues: CAIRRGLTSGDTEAFF. The CDR3 nucleotides are TGTGCCATCCGGAGGGGGCTTACAAGCGGAGACACTGAAGCTTTCTTT.

The chain has TRBV11-3 and TRBJ1-1, with a tentative D call TRBD1 (5 bases). Germline values: CDR1 SGHNT, CDR2 YENEEA. V was pared by 3 bases and J by 12 bases, with 11 bases between. The CDR3 is made up of 11 amino acids. CDR3 protein: CASSLGEATFF. CDR3 in DNA: TGTGCCAGCAGCTTGGGGGAGGCAACTTTCTTT.

The chain carries TRBV19 and TRBJ1-4; D uncertain. Germline CDR1 LNHDA, CDR2 SQIVND (reference sequence). The CDR3 runs 15 residues. The V gene lost 3 bases and the J gene lost 3 bases, with 11 bases spanning the gap. DNA for the CDR3: TGTGCCAGTAGTATCCGGGGTCCACCTAATGAAAAACTGTTTTTT. This encodes CASSIRGPPNEKLFF. The full variable domain, completed using reference TRBV19 and TRBJ1-4, is DGGITQSPKYLFRKEGQNVTLSCEQNLNHDAMYWYRQDPGQGLRLIYYSQIVNDFQKGDIAEGYSVSREKKESFPLTVTSAQKNPTAFYLCASSIRGPPNEKLFFGSGTQLSVL.

Turning to this clone: Its ends do not fully match the called genes, so a read error is possible. The chain links TRBV7-7 to TRBJ2-1; 7 nucleotides line up with TRBD2. From germline, CDR1 is SSHAT and CDR2 FNYEAQ (reference sequence). This CDR3 spans 16 amino acids. The CDR3 loop reads CASSLAPAGSYNEQFF. Here the CDR3 DNA reads TGTGCTAGCAGCTTAGCCCCAGCGGGATCCTACAATGAGCAGTTCTTC.

This rearrangement joins TRBV19 to TRBJ2-1; 10 positions match TRBD2. J lost 7 bases, V lost 4 bases, and 7 bases had no gene match. Per the germline V gene, CDR1 is LNHDA and CDR2 is SQIVND (reference sequence). The CDR3 sequence is 15 residues long. The CDR3 nucleotides read TGTGCCAGTAGTAATGAGCGGGAGGGCCGGAATGAGCAGTTCTTC. Translating it yields CASSNEREGRNEQFF.

This clone was seen only a few times. This sequence joins TRBV6-5 and TRBJ2-7, with D possibly TRBD1 on 5 matching bases. V lost 5 bases and J lost 6, with 11 bases in between. The CDR3 has 12 amino acids. CDR1 and CDR2 (germline): MNHEY, SVGAGI. The CDR3 nucleotides read TGTGCCAGCAGTCTTCAGGGTCTCGAGCAGTACTTC. Translated, it gives CASSLQGLEQYF.

J is TRBJ2-5 and V is TRBV5-1; D unresolved. Germline values: CDR1 SGHRS, CDR2 YFSETQ. The CDR3 consists of 13 residues. Trimming took 6 bases from V and 0 from J, leaving 9 bases between them. Here the CDR3 DNA reads TGCGCCAGCACCCGCGCGGACCAAGAGACCCAGTACTTC. Protein product: CASTRADQETQYF.

For the CDR3, the DNA is TGTGCCAGCAGCAAAAATACAGGGGACACCGGGGAGCTGTTTTTT. Protein product: CASSKNTGDTGELFF. This sequence joins TRBV21-1 and TRBJ2-2; whether TRBD1, the table's D call, matches the DNA was not checked. TRBV21-1 is annotated as a pseudogene. The CDR3 is 15 amino acids.

The chain joins TRBV28 to TRBJ2-7; D possibly corresponds to TRBD2 (5 bases). CDR3 length: 14 amino acids. V lost 2 bases to trimming and J lost 1 base, with 9 bases between them. Germline V gene data show CDR1 as MDHEN and CDR2 as SYDVKM. CDR3 nucleotides: TGTGCCAGCAGTTTACTAGCAGATTCCTACGAGCAGTACTTC. Encoded protein: CASSLLADSYEQYF. The full variable domain, rest sourced from reference TRBV28 and TRBJ2-7, is DVKVTQSSRYLVKRTGEKVFLECVQDMDHENMFWYRQDPGLGLRLIYFSYDVKMKEKGDIPEGYSVSREKKERFSLILESASTNQTSMYLCASSLLADSYEQYFGPGTRLTVT.

The V call is TRBV29-1, the J call TRBJ2-1; 7 bases map to TRBD1. The germline gives CDR1 SQVTM, CDR2 ANQGSEA. The CDR3 consists of 14 residues. V was pared by 7 bases and J by 9 bases, with 15 bases of the junction left unmatched. DNA for the CDR3: TGCAGCGCCCTACAGACAGGGATGTTTGGTGAGCAGTTCTTC. As protein: CSALQTGMFGEQFF.

V gene TRBV9 combines with J gene TRBJ2-3; D unclear. Germline CDR1 and CDR2: SGDLS and YYNGEE. The CDR3 is 15 amino acids. V gave up 4 bases and J gave up 2 bases, with 14 bases separating them. The CDR3 is CASSPRMAFTDTQYF. CDR3 bases: TGTGCCAGCAGCCCCAGGATGGCCTTCACAGATACGCAGTATTTT.

The rearrangement links TRBV29-1 to TRBJ2-3; 8 bases align to TRBD1. CDR1 and CDR2 (germline): SQVTM, ANQGSEA. V shed 7 bases, J shed 1 base, and the junction held 7 bases outside the gene matches. The CDR3 is 14 residues long. The CDR3 DNA follows: TGCAGCGCAGACAGGGGAAGGGGCACAGATACGCAGTATTTT. Encoded protein: CSADRGRGTDTQYF.

The gene calls are TRBV9 and TRBJ2-3, with TRBD2 as a possible D gene (6 bases). The CDR3 has 15 amino acids. Trimming pared 4 bases from V and 0 bases from J, leaving 12 bases between. CDR1 and CDR2 (germline): SGDLS, YYNGEE. The CDR3 region is CASSFLATSTDTQYF. CDR3 DNA sequence: TGTGCCAGCAGCTTTCTAGCGACTAGCACAGATACGCAGTATTTT.

With regard to this clone: Other DNA sequences from this sample encode an identical CDR3 as well. This rearrangement joins TRBV18 to TRBJ2-1; 8 bases align to TRBD2. Germline-derived CDR1 and CDR2 are KGHSH and LQKENI. V trimming: 3 bases; J trimming: 0 bases; junction bases outside the gene matches: 1. The CDR3 contains 15 residues. CDR3 DNA sequence: TGTGCCAGCTCACCGCTAGCGGGCTCCTACAATGAGCAGTTCTTC. The encoded protein is CASSPLAGSYNEQFF.

The chain links TRBV2 to TRBJ2-7, with 11 nucleotides matching TRBD2. V was pared by 3 bases and J by 2 bases, with 6 bases of the junction left unmatched. The CDR3 is 16 amino acids. Germline lookup yields CDR1 SNHLY and CDR2 FYNNEI. CDR3 nucleotides: TGTGCCAGCAGTGACGAACTAGCGGGAGCCACCTACGAGCAGTACTTC. Amino acids: CASSDELAGATYEQYF.

This clone has more than one count but fewer than ten. The chain links TRBV10-1 to TRBJ1-1, with D uncertain. V was trimmed by 10 bases and J by 6 bases, leaving 18 bases between them. The CDR3 is 13 amino acids. Germline lookup yields CDR1 WNHNN and CDR2 SYGVQD (reference sequence). The CDR3 region has the DNA TGCGCCACATCGACCGCCGGCGGGGCTGAAGCTTTCTTT. Encoded protein: CATSTAGGAEAFF.

This chain connects TRBV11-2 to TRBJ2-1; 7 nucleotides align to TRBD2. The V and J ends lost 1 base and 6 bases, in that order; junction bases with no gene match: 15. The V gene's germline CDR1 is SGHAT and CDR2 FQNNGV. This CDR3 has 18 amino acids. CDR3 in amino acids: CASSLGGFLGRAGNEQFF. Written as DNA, the CDR3 is TGTGCCAGCAGCTTAGGGGGCTTTTTGGGGAGGGCCGGCAATGAGCAGTTCTTC.

The chain has TRBV27 and TRBJ1-1; 8 positions match TRBD1. CDR3 length: 14 residues. Germline V gene lookup returns CDR1 MNHEY and CDR2 SMNVEV (reference sequence). Trimming removed 7 bases from V and 5 bases from J; junction bases left unmatched: 9. The CDR3 DNA reads TGTGCCAGCAACAGGGCAGGGGGCTTGACTGAAGCTTTCTTT. Translating it yields CASNRAGGLTEAFF.

This sequence joins TRBV4-1 and TRBJ1-6; TRBD1 matches at 9 bases. Germline V gene data show CDR1 as MGHRA and CDR2 as YSYEKL. This CDR3 is built from 16 residues. J gave up 7 bases and V 5 bases, and 9 bases lay outside the gene matches. CDR3 sequence (DNA): TGCGCCAGCAGCGGGGGACAGGGAAATGGAAATTCACCCCTCCACTTT. This translates into CASSGGQGNGNSPLHF.

The chain links TRBV7-2 to TRBJ2-1; TRBD2 might be the D (6 bases). This CDR3 is 14 amino acids long. Trimming removed 5 bases at V and 1 base at J, with 9 bases between. The V gene's germline CDR1 is SGHTA and CDR2 FQGNSA. This CDR3 reads CASSPGTSYNEQFF. In DNA form, the CDR3 reads TGTGCCAGCAGCCCCGGGACTTCCTACAATGAGCAGTTCTTC.

This chain joins TRBV18 and TRBJ1-3, with D uncertain. The CDR3 totals 15 residues. The germline CDR1 and CDR2 sequences are KGHSH and LQKENI. V was trimmed by 5 bases and J by 1 base, leaving 12 bases between them. CDR3 coding DNA: TGTGCCAGCTCAGCCCGACATATTTCTGGAAACACCATATATTTT. It specifies CASSARHISGNTIYF.

V gene TRBV4-1 combines with J gene TRBJ2-3, with 10 positions matching TRBD1. J lost 6 bases, V lost 2 bases, and 11 bases had no gene match. The CDR3 length is 17 residues. The V gene's germline CDR1 is MGHRA and CDR2 YSYEKL. The CDR3 DNA is TGCGCCAGCAGCCAATCCCCGGGACAGGGGTTGTGGGATACGCAGTATTTT. Translation: CASSQSPGQGLWDTQYF.

This clone was observed a few times. The genes are TRBV29-1 and TRBJ2-7, with 8 positions matching TRBD1. V lost 7 bases and J lost 4; bases outside the gene matches: 6. The CDR3 consists of 12 residues. Germline V gives CDR1 SQVTM, CDR2 ANQGSEA. The CDR3 protein is CSGGQGTYEQYF. The DNA of the CDR3 is TGCAGCGGAGGACAGGGTACTTACGAGCAGTACTTC.

The V gene is TRBV5-4, the J gene TRBJ1-1; no firm D call. Germline V gene sequence: CDR1 SGHNT, CDR2 YYREEE (reference sequence). The CDR3 covers 15 residues. Trimming cost V 4 bases and J 1 base, with 14 bases left between them. Here the CDR3 reads CASSLPSGQNTEAFF. The CDR3, as DNA: TGTGCCAGCAGCCTACCGAGTGGGCAGAACACTGAAGCTTTCTTT.

This chain connects TRBV7-2 to TRBJ2-7; 7 bases align to TRBD2. The CDR3 extends over 15 amino acids. Trimming took 3 bases from V and 1 from J; bases not matched to a gene: 6. The V gene's germline CDR1 is SGHTA and CDR2 FQGNSA. CDR3 nucleotide sequence: TGTGCCAGCAGCTTGGTAGCGGGTTCTTCCTACGAGCAGTACTTC. Amino acid sequence: CASSLVAGSSYEQYF. The full variable domain, with the rest looked up from reference TRBV7-2 and TRBJ2-7, is GAGVSQSPSNKVTEKGKDVELRCDPISGHTALYWYRQSLGQGLEFLIYFQGNSAPDKSGLPSDRFSAERTGGSVSTLTIQRTQQEDSAVYLCASSLVAGSSYEQYFGPGTRLTVT.

CDR3 bases: TGTGCCAGCTCACCTTTGGAGGCGAGGAATGAGCAGTTCTTC. Protein sequence: CASSPLEARNEQFF. The chain couples TRBV18 to TRBJ2-1; D is possibly TRBD2 (5 bases). This CDR3 has 14 residues. Trimming removed 3 bases at V and 7 bases at J, with 13 bases between. Germline CDR1 KGHSH, CDR2 LQKENI.

The chain carries TRBV18 and TRBJ2-7, with 9 bases identical to TRBD1. The CDR3 has 14 residues. V shed 3 bases and J 5 bases; nucleotides not matched to a gene: 5. The germline V gene encodes CDR1 KGHSH and CDR2 LQKENI. CDR3 DNA: TGTGCCAGCTCACCTGGACAGGGGACCCACGAGCAGTACTTC. Its protein is CASSPGQGTHEQYF.

J is TRBJ2-4 and V is TRBV4-2; 7 nucleotides agree with TRBD2. The CDR3 length is 16 residues. Per the germline V gene, CDR1 is LGHNA and CDR2 is YNFKEQ. With 4 bases clipped from V and 3 bases from J, the junction kept 9 bases outside the gene matches. The CDR3 loop is CASSPRSGVYKNIQYF. The CDR3 DNA sequence: TGTGCCAGCAGCCCGCGGAGCGGGGTTTACAAAAACATTCAGTACTTC.

The chain uses TRBV7-2 and TRBJ2-5, with 7 bases matching TRBD2. V lost 4 bases and J lost 3; bases outside the gene matches: 8. The CDR3 sequence is 15 residues long. Germline values: CDR1 SGHTA, CDR2 FQGNSA. The CDR3 DNA reads TGTGCCAGCAGCTCCACCGCGGGGAGGGAAGAGACCCAGTACTTC. This gives the protein CASSSTAGREETQYF. Variable domain in full (rest from reference TRBV7-2 and TRBJ2-5): GAGVSQSPSNKVTEKGKDVELRCDPISGHTALYWYRQSLGQGLEFLIYFQGNSAPDKSGLPSDRFSAERTGGSVSTLTIQRTQQEDSAVYLCASSSTAGREETQYFGPGTRLLVL.